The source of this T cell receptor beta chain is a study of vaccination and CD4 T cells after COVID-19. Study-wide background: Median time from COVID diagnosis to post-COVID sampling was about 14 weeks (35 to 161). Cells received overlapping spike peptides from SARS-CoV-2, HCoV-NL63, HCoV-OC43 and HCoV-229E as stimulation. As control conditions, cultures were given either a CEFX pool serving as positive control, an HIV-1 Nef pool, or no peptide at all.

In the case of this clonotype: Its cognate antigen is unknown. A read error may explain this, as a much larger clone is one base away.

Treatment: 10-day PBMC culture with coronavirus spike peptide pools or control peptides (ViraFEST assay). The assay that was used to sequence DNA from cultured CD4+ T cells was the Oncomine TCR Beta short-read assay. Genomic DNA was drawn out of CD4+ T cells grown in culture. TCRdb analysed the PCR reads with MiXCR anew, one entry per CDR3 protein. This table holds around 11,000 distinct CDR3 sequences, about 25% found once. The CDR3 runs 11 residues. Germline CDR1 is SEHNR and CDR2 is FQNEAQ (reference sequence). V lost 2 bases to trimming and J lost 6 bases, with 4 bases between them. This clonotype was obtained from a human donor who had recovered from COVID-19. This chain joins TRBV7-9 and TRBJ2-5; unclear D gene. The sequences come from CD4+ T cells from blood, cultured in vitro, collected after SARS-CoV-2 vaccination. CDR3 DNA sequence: TGTGCCAGCAGCTTAAGGAAGACCCAGTACTTC. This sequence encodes CASSLRKTQYF.